This paragraph reports one T cell receptor (beta chain). TCRdb's table, derived via immunoSEQ multiplex PCR, lists solely in-frame clones and lacks some. The sample yields almost 85,000 clones, approximately 95% seen once. This record comes from a study of OX40 agonist ivuxolimab in advanced cancers. This TCR was sampled from an adult with an advanced solid tumor such as melanoma, head and neck, liver or kidney cancer. The sequencing used CD4+ or CD8+ T cells sorted from blood, collected in a trial of the OX40 agonist ivuxolimab.

This chain's CDR3 is CASSYYGNTEAFF. The DNA of the CDR3 is TGTGCCAGCAGTTACTACGGGAACACTGAAGCTTTCTTT. The chain links TRBV6-6 to TRBJ1-1; D is unclear. CDR1 MNHNY and CDR2 SVGAGI come from the germline V gene (reference sequence). The CDR3 runs to 13 residues. With 1 base removed from V and 1 base from J, the gap between germline ends came to 4 bases.